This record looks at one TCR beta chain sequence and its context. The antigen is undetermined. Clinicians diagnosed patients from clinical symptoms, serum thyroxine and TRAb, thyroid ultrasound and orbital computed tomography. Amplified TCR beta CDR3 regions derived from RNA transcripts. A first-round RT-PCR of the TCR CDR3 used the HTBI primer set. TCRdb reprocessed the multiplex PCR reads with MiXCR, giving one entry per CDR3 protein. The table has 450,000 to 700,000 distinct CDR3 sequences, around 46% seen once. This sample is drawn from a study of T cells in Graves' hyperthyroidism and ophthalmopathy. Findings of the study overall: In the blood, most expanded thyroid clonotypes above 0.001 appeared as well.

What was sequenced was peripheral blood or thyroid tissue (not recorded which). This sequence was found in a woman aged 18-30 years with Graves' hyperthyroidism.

CDR3 in amino acids: CASTLAGGSNEQFF. The CDR3 DNA reads TGTGCCAGCACCCTGGCAGGGGGGAGCAATGAGCAGTTCTTC. The J gene is TRBJ2-1, the V gene TRBV27, with a possible D match to TRBD1 (7 bases). Trimming stripped 7 bases from V and 6 bases from J, with 16 bases between. This CDR3 has 14 residues. Germline V gene lookup returns CDR1 MNHEY and CDR2 SMNVEV (reference sequence).